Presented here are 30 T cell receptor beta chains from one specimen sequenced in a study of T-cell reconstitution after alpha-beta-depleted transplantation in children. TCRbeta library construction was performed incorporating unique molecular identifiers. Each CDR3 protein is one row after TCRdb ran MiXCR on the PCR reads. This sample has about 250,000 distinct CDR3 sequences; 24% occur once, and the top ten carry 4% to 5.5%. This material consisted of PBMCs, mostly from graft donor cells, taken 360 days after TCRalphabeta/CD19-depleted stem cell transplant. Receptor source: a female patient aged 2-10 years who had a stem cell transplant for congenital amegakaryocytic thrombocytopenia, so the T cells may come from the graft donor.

The CDR3 spells CASSLDPGSPFPYIEKLFF. The CDR3 DNA is TGTGCCAGCAGCTTGGATCCAGGCTCTCCTTTCCCGTACATTGAAAAACTGTTTTTT. J is TRBJ1-4 and V is TRBV7-8; D unclear. There are 19 residues in the CDR3. V lost 3 bases, J lost 7 bases, and 27 bases lay in between. CDR1 and CDR2 (germline): SGHVS, FQNEAQ.

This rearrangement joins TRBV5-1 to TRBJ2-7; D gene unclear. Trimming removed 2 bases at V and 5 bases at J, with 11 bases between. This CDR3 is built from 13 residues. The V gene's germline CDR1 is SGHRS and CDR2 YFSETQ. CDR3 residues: CASSLTPFHEQYF. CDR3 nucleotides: TGCGCCAGCAGCTTAACTCCGTTCCACGAGCAGTACTTC.

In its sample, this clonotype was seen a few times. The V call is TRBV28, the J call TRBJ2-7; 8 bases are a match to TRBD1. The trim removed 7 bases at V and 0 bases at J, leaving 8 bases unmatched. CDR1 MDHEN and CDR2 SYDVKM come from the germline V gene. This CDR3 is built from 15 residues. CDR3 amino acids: CASTLTGGSSYEQYF. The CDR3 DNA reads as TGTGCCAGCACCCTAACAGGGGGAAGCTCCTACGAGCAGTACTTC.

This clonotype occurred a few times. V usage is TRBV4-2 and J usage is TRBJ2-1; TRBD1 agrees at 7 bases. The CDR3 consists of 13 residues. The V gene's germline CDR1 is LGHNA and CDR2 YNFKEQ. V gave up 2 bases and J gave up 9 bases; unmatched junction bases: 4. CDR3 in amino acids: CASSQTGVLEQFF. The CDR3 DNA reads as TGTGCCAGCAGCCAAACAGGGGTACTTGAGCAGTTCTTC.

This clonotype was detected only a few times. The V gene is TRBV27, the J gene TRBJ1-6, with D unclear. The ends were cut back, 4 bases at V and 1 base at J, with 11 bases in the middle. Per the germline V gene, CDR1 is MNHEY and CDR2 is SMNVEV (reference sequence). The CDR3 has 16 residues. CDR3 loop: CASSSEGMSYNSPLHF. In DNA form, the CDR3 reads TGTGCCAGCAGTTCAGAAGGGATGTCCTATAATTCACCCCTCCACTTT.

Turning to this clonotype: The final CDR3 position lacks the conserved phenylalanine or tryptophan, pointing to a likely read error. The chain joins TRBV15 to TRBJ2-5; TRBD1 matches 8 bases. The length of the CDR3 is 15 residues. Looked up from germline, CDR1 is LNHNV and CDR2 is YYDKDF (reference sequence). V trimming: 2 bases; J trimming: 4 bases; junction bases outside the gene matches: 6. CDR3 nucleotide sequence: TGTGCCACCAGCAGATCCGTAGACAGGGGAGAGACCCAGTACGTC. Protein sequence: CATSRSVDRGETQYV.

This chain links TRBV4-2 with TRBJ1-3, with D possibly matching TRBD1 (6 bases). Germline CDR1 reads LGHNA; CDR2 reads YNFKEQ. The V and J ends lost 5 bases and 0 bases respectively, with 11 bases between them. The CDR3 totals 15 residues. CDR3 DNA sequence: TGTGCCAGCAGCAAGGGGGGTAACTCTGGAAACACCATATATTTT. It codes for CASSKGGNSGNTIYF.

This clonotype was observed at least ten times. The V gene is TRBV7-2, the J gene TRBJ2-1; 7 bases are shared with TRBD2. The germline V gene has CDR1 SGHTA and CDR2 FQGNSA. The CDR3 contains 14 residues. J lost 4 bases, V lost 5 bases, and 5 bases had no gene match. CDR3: CASSRAGIYNEQFF. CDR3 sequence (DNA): TGTGCCAGCAGCCGAGCGGGGATTTACAATGAGCAGTTCTTC.

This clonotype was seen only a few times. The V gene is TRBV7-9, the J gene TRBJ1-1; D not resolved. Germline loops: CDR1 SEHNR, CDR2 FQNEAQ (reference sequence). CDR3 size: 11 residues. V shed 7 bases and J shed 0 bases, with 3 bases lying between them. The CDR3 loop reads CASKMNTEAFF. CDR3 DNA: TGTGCCAGCAAGATGAACACTGAAGCTTTCTTT. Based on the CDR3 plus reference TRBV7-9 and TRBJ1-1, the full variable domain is DTGVSQNPRHKITKRGQNVTFRCDPISEHNRLYWYRQTLGQGPEFLTYFQNEAQLEKSRLLSDRFSAERPKGSFSTLEIQRTEQGDSAMYLCASKMNTEAFFGQGTRLTVV.

The CDR3 bases are TGTGCCAGCAGGAAGGGGTATCTGAGGGGCTACACCTTC. This encodes CASRKGYLRGYTF. The chain recombines TRBV6-1 with TRBJ1-2, with a tentative D call TRBD1 (5 bases). The V gene's germline CDR1 is MNHNS and CDR2 SASEGT. V lost 6 bases and J lost 8, with 16 bases in between. This CDR3 is built from 13 residues.

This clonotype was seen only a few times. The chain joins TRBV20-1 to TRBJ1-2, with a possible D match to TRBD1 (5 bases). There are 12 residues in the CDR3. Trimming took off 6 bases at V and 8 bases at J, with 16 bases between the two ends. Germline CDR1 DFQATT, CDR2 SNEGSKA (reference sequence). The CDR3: CSARAPSVGYTF. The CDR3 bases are TGCAGTGCCAGGGCCCCCTCCGTAGGCTACACCTTC.

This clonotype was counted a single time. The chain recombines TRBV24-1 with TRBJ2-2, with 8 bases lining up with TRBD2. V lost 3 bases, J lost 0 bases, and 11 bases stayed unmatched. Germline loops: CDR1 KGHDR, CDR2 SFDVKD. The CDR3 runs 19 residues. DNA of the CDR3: TGTGCCACCAGTGATGCTGACTTGGGTAGCGGGGCGAACACCGGGGAGCTGTTTTTT. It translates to CATSDADLGSGANTGELFF.

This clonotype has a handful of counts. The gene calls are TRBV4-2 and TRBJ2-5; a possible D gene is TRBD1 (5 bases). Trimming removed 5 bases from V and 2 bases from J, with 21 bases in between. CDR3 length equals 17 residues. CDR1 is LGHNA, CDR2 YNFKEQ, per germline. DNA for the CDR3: TGTGCCAGCAGCAAATCACCCAAAGACAGCCCTCAAGAGACCCAGTACTTC. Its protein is CASSKSPKDSPQETQYF.

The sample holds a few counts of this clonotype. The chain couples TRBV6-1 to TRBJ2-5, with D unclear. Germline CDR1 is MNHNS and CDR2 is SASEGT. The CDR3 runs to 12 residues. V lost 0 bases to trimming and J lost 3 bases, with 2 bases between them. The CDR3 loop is CASSEAEETQYF. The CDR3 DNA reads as TGTGCCAGCAGTGAAGCGGAAGAGACCCAGTACTTC.

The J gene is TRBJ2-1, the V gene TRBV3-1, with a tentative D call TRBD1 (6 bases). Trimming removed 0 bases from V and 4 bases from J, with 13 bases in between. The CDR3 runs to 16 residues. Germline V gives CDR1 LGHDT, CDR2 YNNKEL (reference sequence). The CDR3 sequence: CASSQDWGPGYNEQFF. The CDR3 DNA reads TGTGCCAGCAGCCAAGATTGGGGGCCCGGTTACAATGAGCAGTTCTTC.

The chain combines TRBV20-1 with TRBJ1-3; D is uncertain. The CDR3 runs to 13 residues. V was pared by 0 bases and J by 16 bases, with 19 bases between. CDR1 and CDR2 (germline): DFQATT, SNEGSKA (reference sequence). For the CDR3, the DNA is TGCAGTGCTAGAGACCGAAGACTCAGGATGTTGTATTTT. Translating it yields CSARDRRLRMLYF.

The CDR3, as DNA: TGTGCCAGCAATTCAGGGAAGGGTCTAGCGGGGTCCAATGAGCAGTTCTTC. Residues: CASNSGKGLAGSNEQFF. The chain joins TRBV28 to TRBJ2-1; TRBD2 aligns across 9 bases. The CDR3 length is 17 residues. The V and J ends lost 7 bases and 6 bases, in that order; junction bases with no gene match: 16. Germline V gives CDR1 MDHEN, CDR2 SYDVKM.

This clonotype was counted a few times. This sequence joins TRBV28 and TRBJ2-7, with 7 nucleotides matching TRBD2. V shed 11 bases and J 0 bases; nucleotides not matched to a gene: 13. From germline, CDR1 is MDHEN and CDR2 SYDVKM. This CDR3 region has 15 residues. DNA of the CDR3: TGTGCCGTACATGGTCGGGGAGGGTTCTCCTACGAGCAGTACTTC. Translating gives CAVHGRGGFSYEQYF.

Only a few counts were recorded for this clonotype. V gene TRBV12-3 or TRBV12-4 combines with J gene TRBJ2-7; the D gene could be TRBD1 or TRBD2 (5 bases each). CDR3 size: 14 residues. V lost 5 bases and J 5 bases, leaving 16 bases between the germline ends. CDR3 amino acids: CASSHRDAVNEQYF. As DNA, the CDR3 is TGTGCCAGCAGTCACCGGGACGCAGTCAACGAGCAGTACTTC.

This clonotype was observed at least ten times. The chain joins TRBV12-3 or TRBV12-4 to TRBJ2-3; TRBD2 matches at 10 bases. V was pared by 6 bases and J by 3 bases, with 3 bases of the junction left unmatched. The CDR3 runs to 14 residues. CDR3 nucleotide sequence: TGTGCCAGCAGCGCTAGCGGGAGAACAGATACGCAGTATTTT. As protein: CASSASGRTDTQYF.

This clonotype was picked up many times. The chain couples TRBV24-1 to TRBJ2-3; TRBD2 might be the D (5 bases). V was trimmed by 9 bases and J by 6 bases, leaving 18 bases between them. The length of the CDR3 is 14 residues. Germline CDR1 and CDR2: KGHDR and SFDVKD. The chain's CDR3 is CATLAGSYRDTQYF. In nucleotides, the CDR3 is TGTGCCACCCTCGCGGGCAGTTACCGGGATACGCAGTATTTT.

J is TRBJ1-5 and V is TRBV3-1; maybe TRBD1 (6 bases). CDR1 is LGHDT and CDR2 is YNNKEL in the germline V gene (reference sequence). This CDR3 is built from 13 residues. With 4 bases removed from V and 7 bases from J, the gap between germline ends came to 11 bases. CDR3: CASSRQVKQPQHF. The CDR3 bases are TGTGCCAGCAGCCGACAGGTCAAACAGCCCCAGCATTTT.

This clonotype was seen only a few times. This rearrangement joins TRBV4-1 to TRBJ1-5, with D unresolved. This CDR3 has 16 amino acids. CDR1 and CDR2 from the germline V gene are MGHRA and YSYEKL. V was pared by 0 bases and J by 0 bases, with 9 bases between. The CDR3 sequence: CASSQDPRYSNQPQHF. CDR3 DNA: TGCGCCAGCAGCCAAGATCCGCGTTATAGCAATCAGCCCCAGCATTTT.

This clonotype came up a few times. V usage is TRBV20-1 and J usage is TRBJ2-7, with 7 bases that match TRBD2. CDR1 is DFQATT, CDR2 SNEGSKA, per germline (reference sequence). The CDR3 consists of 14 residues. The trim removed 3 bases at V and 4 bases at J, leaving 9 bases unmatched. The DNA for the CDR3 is TGCAGTGCTAGGGGCGGGGGAACGGCGTACGAGCAGTACTTC. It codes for CSARGGGTAYEQYF.

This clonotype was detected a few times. The CDR3 loop reads CASSSPGTSLSYEQYF. Written as DNA, the CDR3 is TGTGCCAGCAGCTCCCCCGGGACTAGTCTCTCCTACGAGCAGTACTTC. The V call is TRBV7-9, the J call TRBJ2-7; 8 bases agree with TRBD2. The V and J ends lost 4 bases and 0 bases, in that order; junction bases with no gene match: 8. There are 16 residues in the CDR3. Germline lookup yields CDR1 SEHNR and CDR2 FQNEAQ (reference sequence).

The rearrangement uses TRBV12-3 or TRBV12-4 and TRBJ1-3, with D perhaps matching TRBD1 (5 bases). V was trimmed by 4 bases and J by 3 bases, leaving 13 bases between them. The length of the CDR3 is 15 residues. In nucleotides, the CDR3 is TGTGCCAGCAGTTCCCCCGCCAGGGTTGGAAACACCATATATTTT. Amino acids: CASSSPARVGNTIYF.

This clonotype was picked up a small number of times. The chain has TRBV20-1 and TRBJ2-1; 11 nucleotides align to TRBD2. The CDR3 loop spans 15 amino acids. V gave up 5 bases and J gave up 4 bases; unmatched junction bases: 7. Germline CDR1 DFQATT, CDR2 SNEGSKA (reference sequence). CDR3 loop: CSAFGLAGAYNEQFF. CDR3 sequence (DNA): TGCAGTGCTTTTGGACTAGCGGGTGCATACAATGAGCAGTTCTTC.

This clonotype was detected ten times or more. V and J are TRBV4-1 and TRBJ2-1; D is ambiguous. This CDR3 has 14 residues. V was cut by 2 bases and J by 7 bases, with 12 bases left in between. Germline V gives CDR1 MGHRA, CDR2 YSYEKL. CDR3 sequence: CASSQTSLGNEQFF. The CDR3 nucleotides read TGCGCCAGCAGCCAAACCTCTTTGGGGAATGAGCAGTTCTTC.

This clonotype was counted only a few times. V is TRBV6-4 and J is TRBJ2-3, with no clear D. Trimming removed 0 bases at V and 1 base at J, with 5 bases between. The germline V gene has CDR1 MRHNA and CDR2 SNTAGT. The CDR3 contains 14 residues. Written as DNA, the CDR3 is TGTGCCAGCAGTGACTCCCAGGGCACAGATACGCAGTATTTT. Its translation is CASSDSQGTDTQYF.

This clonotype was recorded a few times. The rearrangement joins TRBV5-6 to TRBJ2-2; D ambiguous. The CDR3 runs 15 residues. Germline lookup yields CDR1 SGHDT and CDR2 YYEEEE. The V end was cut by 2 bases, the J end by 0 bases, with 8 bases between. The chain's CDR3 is CASSFSPANTGELFF. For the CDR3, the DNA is TGTGCCAGCAGCTTCTCACCGGCGAACACCGGGGAGCTGTTTTTT.